Included here is one T cell receptor beta chain sequence, with context. Measured with immunoSEQ multiplex PCR; TCRdb has only the in-frame clones, and not every one. The sample has 150,000 to 200,000 clones, 85% to 95% seen once; the top ten hold 2%. The data were taken from a study of blood T cell repertoires in COVID-19. Study-level information: Collection of acute and convalescent COVID-19 samples took place in the United States, Italy and Spain. The cDNA or gDNA used as material had been derived from T cells, B-cell-depleted T cells, or PBMCs.

Germline CDR1 and CDR2: SGHRS and YFSETQ. Trimming cost V 2 bases and J 6 bases, with 15 bases left between them. This CDR3 is 16 amino acids long. The Seattle patients, enrolled during active infection, were followed longitudinally. The sequenced sample consisted of peripheral blood. This chain connects TRBV5-1 to TRBJ1-6; D possibly corresponds to TRBD1 (5 bases). This receptor was obtained from a woman aged 55-75 years with COVID-19, enrolled during active disease. CDR3 amino acids: CASSLSPGGTNSPLHF. CDR3 bases: TGCGCCAGCAGCTTATCTCCCGGGGGTACTAATTCACCCCTCCACTTT. Complete variable domain (other parts from reference TRBV5-1 and TRBJ1-6): KAGVTQTPRYLIKTRGQQVTLSCSPISGHRSVSWYQQTPGQGLQFLFEYFSETQRNKGNFPGRFSGRQFSNSRSEMNVSTLELGDSALYLCASSLSPGGTNSPLHFGNGTRLTVT.